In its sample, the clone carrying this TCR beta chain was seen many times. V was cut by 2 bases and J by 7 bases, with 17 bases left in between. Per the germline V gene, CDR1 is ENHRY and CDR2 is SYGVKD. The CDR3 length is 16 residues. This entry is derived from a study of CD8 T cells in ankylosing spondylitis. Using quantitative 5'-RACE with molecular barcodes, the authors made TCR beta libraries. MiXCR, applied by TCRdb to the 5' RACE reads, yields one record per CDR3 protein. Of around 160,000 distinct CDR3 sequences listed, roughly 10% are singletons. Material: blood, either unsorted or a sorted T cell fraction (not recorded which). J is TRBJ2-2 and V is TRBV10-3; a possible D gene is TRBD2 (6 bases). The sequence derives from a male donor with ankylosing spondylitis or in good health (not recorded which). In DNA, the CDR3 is TGTGCCATCAGTGAGCCCGTGGGACTCCCAGGCGGGGAGCTGTTTTTT. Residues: CAISEPVGLPGGELFF.